This entry concerns a single T cell receptor (delta chain). No cognate antigen has been identified for it. It has no much larger one-base neighbor in the sample; base qualities were not kept. RNA extraction was carried out with the RNeasy mini kit, and reverse transcription was then done using Superscript III. CDR3 amplicons were generated by multiplex PCR with pooled V-gene forward primers and a constant-region reverse primer carrying Illumina adaptor overhangs. After gel purification, the amplicons were indexed with Nextera index primers during about 8 additional PCR cycles and then purified using AMPure XP beads. The libraries were sequenced on an Illumina MiSeq using paired-end 250 bp reads, dual indexing and an approximately 20% PhiX spike-in. In the authors' own workflow: FastQC was used to quality check the reads, while ea-utils fastq-join merged the TRG read pairs. IMGT/HighV-QUEST was used to annotate sequences, retaining only productive sequences with an unambiguous V-gene assignment, and each clonotype was defined by an identical CDR3 sequence. For downstream analysis, the tools were VDJtools 1.1.1, tcR 2.2.3, Treemap and vegan Shannon diversity in R 3.4.4. TCRdb called clones from the public reads with CATT, and repeated DNA sequences were later combined into one row. These V and J calls are TCRdb output, not the study's own analysis. The sample table records under 85,000 delta-chain clones; around 35% of these occur just once. The ten largest clonotypes hold over 0.2% of the sample.

This sample was taken from a study of Vδ1+ human thymocytes (dated by TCRdb to between 2017 and 2018). Study-wide context: mRNA-level TRG and TRD CDR3 repertoires of highly purified Vdelta1+ thymocytes from young children were characterised as a data resource. Validation of the multiplex-based CDR3 amplicon strategy against 5'RACE-based CDR3 amplicon generation methods had been performed previously.

General findings and caveats noted by the study authors: Donors shared many TRG clonotypes (up to roughly 6.9x10^3), but TRD repertoires were essentially private, with at most 120 shared. Donors did not cluster by age or sex, so the analyses were not stratified by age or sex. The thymic TRG and TRD repertoires appeared highly polyclonal, with Gaussian CDR3 length distributions, in contrast to the oligoclonal repertoires of peripheral blood. Because unexpected Vdelta2 sequences could lead to misinterpretation of bulk repertoire data, the authors recommended using highly purified populations and validating at the single-cell level. Despite high sort purity, around 20% of thymic TRD sequences were Vdelta2 (and few Vdelta3), unlike peripheral blood Vdelta1+ controls.

V drops 2 bases and J drops 4 bases, leaving 14 bases in between. CDR1 and CDR2, per the germline V gene, are TSWWSYY and QGS. CDR3 length: 15 amino acids, cysteine to phenylalanine. Only the CDR3 DNA is retained, 45 bases long and in frame from the first base. Thymic samples were depleted of alphabeta T cells, then CD3+ TCRVdelta1+ TCRVdelta2- thymocytes were FACS-sorted. A purity of roughly 97% to 99.6% was achieved for sorted Vdelta1+ thymocytes. Thymic specimens came from seven to nine paediatric patients undergoing corrective cardiac surgery, aged from roughly 5 days to 17 months. Thymic tissue was dispersed, and mononuclear cells were isolated on a Histopaque-1077 density gradient. Staining used anti-TCRVdelta1 clone TS8.2, anti-TCRVdelta2 clone B6, anti-CD3 clone HIT3a and anti-TCRalphabeta clone IP26 antibodies.

The chain was built from TRDV1 and TRDJ1; no D gene is confidently identified. Sequencing was done on a sample of Vdelta1+ gamma-delta thymocytes from the thymus. Sample cell subset or site, as interpreted from the label and publication: FACS-sorted CD3+ TCRalphabeta- TCRVdelta1+ TCRVdelta2- thymocytes. The TCR originated in a boy in the first two years of life who had congenital heart surgery. This receptor has the CDR3 CALGERVLPSDKLIF. In nucleotide form, the sequence is TGTGCTCTTGGGGAAAGAGTTCTCCCTAGCGATAAACTCATCTTT.